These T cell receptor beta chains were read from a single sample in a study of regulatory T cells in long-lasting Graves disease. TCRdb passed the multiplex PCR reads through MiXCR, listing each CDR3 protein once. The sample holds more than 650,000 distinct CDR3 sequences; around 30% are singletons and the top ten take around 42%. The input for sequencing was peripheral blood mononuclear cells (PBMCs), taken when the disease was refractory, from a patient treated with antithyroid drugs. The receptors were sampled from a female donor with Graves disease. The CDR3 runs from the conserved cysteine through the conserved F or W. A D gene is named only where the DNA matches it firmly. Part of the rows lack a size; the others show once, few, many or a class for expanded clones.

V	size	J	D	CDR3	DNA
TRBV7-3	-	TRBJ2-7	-	CASSRGRAGEQYF	TGTGCCAGCAGTCGAGGCCGAGCAGGAGAGCAGTACTTC
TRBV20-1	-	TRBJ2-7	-	CSATTGTTSSYEQYF	TGCAGTGCTACCACCGGGACAACCAGCTCCTACGAGCAGTACTTC
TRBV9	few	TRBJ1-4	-	CASSALGATNEKLFF	TGTGCCAGCAGTGCTCTCGGCGCAACTAATGAAAAACTGTTTTTT
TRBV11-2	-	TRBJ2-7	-	CASRPSRGYEQYF	TGTGCCAGCAGGCCCTCGAGGGGGTACGAGCAGTACTTC
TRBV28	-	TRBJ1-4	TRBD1	CASSWGLRTGDEKLFF	TGTGCCAGCAGTTGGGGACTCAGGACAGGGGATGAAAAACTGTTTTTT
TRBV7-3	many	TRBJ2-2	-	CASSLTGTPIPGELFF	TGTGCCAGCAGCTTAACAGGGACTCCAATTCCCGGGGAGCTGTTTTTT
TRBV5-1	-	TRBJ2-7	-	CASSLGTKGPSYEQYF	TGCGCCAGCAGCTTGGGGACTAAGGGTCCTTCCTACGAGCAGTACTTC
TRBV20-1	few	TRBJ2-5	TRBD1	CSATLQGAETQYF	TGCAGTGCTACTCTACAGGGGGCGGAGACCCAGTACTTC
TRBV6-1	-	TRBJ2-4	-	CASSVTLGLAKNIQYF	TGTGCCAGCAGTGTGACCTTAGGTTTAGCCAAAAACATTCAGTACTTC
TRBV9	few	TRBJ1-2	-	CASSVKADYGYTF	TGTGCCAGCAGCGTAAAGGCCGACTATGGCTACACCTTC
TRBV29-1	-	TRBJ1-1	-	CSVEPSWGNTEAFF	TGCAGCGTCGAACCGTCCTGGGGGAACACTGAAGCTTTCTTT
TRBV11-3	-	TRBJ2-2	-	CANSLEATGELFF	TGTGCCAACAGCTTAGAGGCCACCGGGGAGCTGTTTTTT
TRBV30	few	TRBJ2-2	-	CAWSGQTPDTGELFF	TGTGCCTGGAGTGGGCAGACTCCTGACACCGGGGAGCTGTTTTTT
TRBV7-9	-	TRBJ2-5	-	CASSFVRQSETQYF	TGTGCCAGCAGCTTTGTAAGGCAGTCAGAGACCCAGTACTTC
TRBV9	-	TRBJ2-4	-	CASSRGFTGNIQYF	TGTGCCAGCAGCCGGGGCTTTACGGGAAACATTCAGTACTTC
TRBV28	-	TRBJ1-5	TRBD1	CASTTDRDGQPQHF	TGTGCCAGCACTACGGACAGGGACGGGCAGCCCCAGCATTTT
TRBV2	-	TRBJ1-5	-	CASSDKGRSQPQHF	TGTGCCAGCAGTGATAAGGGACGTTCACAGCCCCAGCATTTT
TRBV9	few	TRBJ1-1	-	CASSVKGDTEAFF	TGTGCCAGCAGTGTGAAGGGGGACACTGAAGCTTTCTTT
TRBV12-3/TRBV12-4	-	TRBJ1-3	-	CASNSGQINSGNTIYF	TGTGCCAGTAATTCGGGACAAATAAACTCTGGAAACACCATATATTTT
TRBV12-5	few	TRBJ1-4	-	CASGLAFGATNEKLFF	TGTGCTAGTGGTTTGGCTTTTGGTGCAACTAATGAAAAACTGTTTTTT
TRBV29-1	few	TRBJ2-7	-	CSVEAATSSYEQYF	TGCAGCGTTGAAGCGGCCACTAGCTCCTACGAGCAGTACTTC
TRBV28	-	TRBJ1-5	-	CASSLAREVDQPQHF	TGTGCCAGCAGTTTAGCCAGAGAAGTAGATCAGCCCCAGCATTTT
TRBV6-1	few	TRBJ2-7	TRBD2	CASKGTNLYEQYF	TGTGCCAGCAAGGGGACTAACCTCTACGAGCAGTACTTC
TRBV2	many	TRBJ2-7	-	CASSVNYEQYF	TGTGCCAGCAGCGTTAACTACGAGCAGTACTTC
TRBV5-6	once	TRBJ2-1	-	CASSFGSWSGEQFF	TGTGCCAGCAGCTTCGGTTCCTGGTCGGGTGAGCAGTTCTTC
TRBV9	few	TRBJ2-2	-	CASSPRAARYTGELFF	TGTGCCAGCAGCCCTAGGGCCGCCCGCTACACCGGGGAGCTGTTTTTT
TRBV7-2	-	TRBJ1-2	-	CASSGGPGYGYTF	TGTGCCAGCAGCGGGGGGCCAGGCTATGGCTACACCTTC
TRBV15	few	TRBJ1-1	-	CATSSPRQGNTEAFF	TGTGCCACCAGCAGCCCGAGGCAGGGGAACACTGAAGCTTTCTTT
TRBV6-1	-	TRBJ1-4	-	CASSEGRTFNEKLFF	TGTGCCAGCAGTGAAGGAAGGACCTTTAATGAAAAACTGTTTTTT
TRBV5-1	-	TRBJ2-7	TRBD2	CASSLGGGRTNEQYF	TGCGCCAGCAGCTTGGGGGGCGGGAGAACCAACGAGCAGTACTTC
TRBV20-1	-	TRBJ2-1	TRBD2	CSARALAGAYNEQFF	TGCAGTGCTAGAGCCTTGGCGGGAGCCTACAATGAGCAGTTCTTC
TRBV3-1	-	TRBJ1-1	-	CASSRGTTEAFF	TGTGCCAGCAGCCGGGGAACCACTGAAGCTTTCTTT
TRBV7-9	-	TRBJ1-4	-	CASSLKEVAGGEKLFF	TGTGCCAGCAGCTTAAAGGAGGTGGCCGGGGGTGAAAAACTGTTTTTT
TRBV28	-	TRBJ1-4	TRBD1	CASSGFRGREEKLFF	TGTGCCAGCAGTGGATTCAGGGGGAGGGAGGAAAAACTGTTTTTT
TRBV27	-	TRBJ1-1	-	CASRRFDPNTEAFF	TGTGCCAGCAGACGCTTTGATCCAAACACTGAAGCTTTCTTT
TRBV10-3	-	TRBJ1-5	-	CAINQGSNQPQHF	TGTGCCATCAACCAGGGTAGCAATCAGCCCCAGCATTTT
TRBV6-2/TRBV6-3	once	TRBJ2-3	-	CASSLLGLGDTQYF	TGTGCCAGCAGTTTATTAGGGCTAGGGGACACGCAGTATTTT
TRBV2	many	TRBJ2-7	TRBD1	CASSEMGTGNYEQYF	TGTGCCAGCAGTGAAATGGGGACAGGGAACTACGAGCAGTACTTC
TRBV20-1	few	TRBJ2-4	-	CSARIAGANIQYF	TGCAGTGCTAGAATCGCAGGGGCAAACATTCAGTACTTC
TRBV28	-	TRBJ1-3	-	CASRSYKPGNTIYF	TGTGCCAGCAGGTCCTATAAGCCGGGAAACACCATATATTTT
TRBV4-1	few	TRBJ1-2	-	CASSQAPSGGDGYTF	TGCGCCAGCAGCCAAGCCCCCAGCGGGGGGGACGGCTACACCTTC
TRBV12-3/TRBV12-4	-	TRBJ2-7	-	CASGGGDSAYEQYF	TGTGCCAGCGGGGGTGGGGACTCCGCCTACGAGCAGTACTTC
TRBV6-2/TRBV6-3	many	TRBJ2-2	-	CASGSRAGELFF	TGTGCCAGCGGGAGTCGCGCCGGGGAGCTGTTTTTT
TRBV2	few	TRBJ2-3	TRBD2	CASSLGGRGTDTQYF	TGTGCCAGCAGCTTGGGCGGGAGAGGCACAGATACGCAGTATTTT
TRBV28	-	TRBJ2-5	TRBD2	CASSSPGLAGGEFLETQYF	TGTGCCAGCAGTTCACCGGGACTAGCGGGAGGAGAATTTTTAGAGACCCAGTACTTC
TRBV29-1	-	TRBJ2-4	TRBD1	CSVEGDRANIQYF	TGCAGCGTTGAAGGGGACAGAGCAAACATTCAGTACTTC